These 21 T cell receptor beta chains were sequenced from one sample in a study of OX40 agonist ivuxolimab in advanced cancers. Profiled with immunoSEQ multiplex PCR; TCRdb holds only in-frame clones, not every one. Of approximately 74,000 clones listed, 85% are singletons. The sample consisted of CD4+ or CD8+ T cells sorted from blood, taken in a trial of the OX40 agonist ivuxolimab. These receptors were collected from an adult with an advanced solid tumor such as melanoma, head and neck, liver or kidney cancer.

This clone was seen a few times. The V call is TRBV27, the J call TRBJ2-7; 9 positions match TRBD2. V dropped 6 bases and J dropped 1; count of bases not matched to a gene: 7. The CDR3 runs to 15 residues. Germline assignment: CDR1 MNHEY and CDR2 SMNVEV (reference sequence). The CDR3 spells CASSLEAGGSYEQYF. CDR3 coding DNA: TGTGCCAGCAGCCTTGAGGCGGGGGGGTCCTACGAGCAGTACTTC.

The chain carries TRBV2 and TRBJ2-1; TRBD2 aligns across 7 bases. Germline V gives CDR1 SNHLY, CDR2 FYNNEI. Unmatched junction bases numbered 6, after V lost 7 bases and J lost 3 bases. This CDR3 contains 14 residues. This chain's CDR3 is CASTFSGFYNEQFF. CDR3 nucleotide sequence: TGTGCCAGCACGTTTAGCGGGTTCTACAATGAGCAGTTCTTC.

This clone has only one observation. The CDR3 region is CASSLGVNNEQFF. The CDR3 DNA is TGCGCCAGCAGCTTGGGGGTCAACAATGAGCAGTTCTTC. The chain has TRBV5-1 and TRBJ2-1; D remains ambiguous. Trimming took off 0 bases at V and 5 bases at J, with 6 bases between the two ends. The CDR3 spans 13 residues. The V gene's germline CDR1 is SGHRS and CDR2 YFSETQ. Full variable domain (remainder filled in from reference TRBV5-1 and TRBJ2-1): KAGVTQTPRYLIKTRGQQVTLSCSPISGHRSVSWYQQTPGQGLQFLFEYFSETQRNKGNFPGRFSGRQFSNSRSEMNVSTLELGDSALYLCASSLGVNNEQFFGPGTRLTVL.

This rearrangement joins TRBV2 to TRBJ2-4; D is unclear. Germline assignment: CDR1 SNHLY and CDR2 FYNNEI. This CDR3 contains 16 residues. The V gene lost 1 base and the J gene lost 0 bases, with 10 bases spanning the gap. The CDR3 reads CASSEGGILAKNIQYF. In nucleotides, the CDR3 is TGTGCCAGCAGTGAAGGTGGGATACTAGCCAAAAACATTCAGTACTTC.

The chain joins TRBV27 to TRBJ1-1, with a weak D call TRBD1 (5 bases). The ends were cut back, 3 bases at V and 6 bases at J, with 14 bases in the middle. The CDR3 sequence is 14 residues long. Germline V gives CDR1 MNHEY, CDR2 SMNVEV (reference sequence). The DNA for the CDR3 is TGTGCCAGCAGTTTGACGTGGGCGGGGGCTGAAGCTTTCTTT. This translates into CASSLTWAGAEAFF.

The CDR3 region has the DNA TGTGCCAGCAGGGCAGACGAGAACACTGAAGCTTTCTTT. Encoded protein: CASRADENTEAFF. The chain links TRBV2 to TRBJ1-1; D ambiguous. CDR1 SNHLY and CDR2 FYNNEI come from the germline V gene. The CDR3 is 13 amino acids. V lost 6 bases, J lost 1 base, and 9 bases lay in between. The full variable domain, in which reference TRBV2 and TRBJ1-1 provide the parts outside the CDR3, is EPEVTQTPSHQVTQMGQEVILRCVPISNHLYFYWYRQILGQKVEFLVSFYNNEISEKSEIFDDQFSVERPDGSNFTLKIRSTKLEDSAMYFCASRADENTEAFFGQGTRLTVV.

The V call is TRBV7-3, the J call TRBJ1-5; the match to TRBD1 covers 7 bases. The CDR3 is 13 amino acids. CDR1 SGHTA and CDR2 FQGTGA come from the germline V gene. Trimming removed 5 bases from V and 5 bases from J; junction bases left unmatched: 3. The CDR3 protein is CASSRDRDQPQHF. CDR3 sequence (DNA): TGTGCCAGCAGCCGAGACAGGGATCAGCCCCAGCATTTT.

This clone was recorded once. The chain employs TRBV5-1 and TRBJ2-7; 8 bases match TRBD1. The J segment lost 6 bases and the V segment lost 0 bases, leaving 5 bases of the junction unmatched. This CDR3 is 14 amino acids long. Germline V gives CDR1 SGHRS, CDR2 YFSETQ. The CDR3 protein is CASSLGQGAFEQYF. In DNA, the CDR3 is TGCGCCAGCAGCTTGGGGCAGGGGGCATTCGAGCAGTACTTC.

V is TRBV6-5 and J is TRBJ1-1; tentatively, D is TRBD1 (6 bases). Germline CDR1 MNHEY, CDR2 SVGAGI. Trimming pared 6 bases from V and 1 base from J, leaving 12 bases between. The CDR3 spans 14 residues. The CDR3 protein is CASRITRGNTEAFF. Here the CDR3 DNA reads TGTGCCAGCAGAATTACCAGGGGGAACACTGAAGCTTTCTTT.

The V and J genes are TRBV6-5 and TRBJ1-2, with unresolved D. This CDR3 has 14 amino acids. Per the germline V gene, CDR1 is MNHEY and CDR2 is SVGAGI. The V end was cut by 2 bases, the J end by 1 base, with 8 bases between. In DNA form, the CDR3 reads TGTGCCAGCAGTTACGCGGCGTATAACTATGGCTACACCTTC. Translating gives CASSYAAYNYGYTF.

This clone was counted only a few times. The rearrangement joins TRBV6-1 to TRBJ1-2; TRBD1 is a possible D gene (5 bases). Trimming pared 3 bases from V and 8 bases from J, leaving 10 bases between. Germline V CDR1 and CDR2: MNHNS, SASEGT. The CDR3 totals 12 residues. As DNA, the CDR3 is TGTGCCAGCAGTGAGAGGGGCAGAGGCTACACCTTC. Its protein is CASSERGRGYTF.

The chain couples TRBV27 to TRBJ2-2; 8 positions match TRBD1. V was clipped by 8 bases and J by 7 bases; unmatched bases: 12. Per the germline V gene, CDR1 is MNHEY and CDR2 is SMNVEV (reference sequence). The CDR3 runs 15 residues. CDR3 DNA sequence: TGTGCCAGCGTCAGTTTTGGACAGGGTGGCGGGGAGCTGTTTTTT. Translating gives CASVSFGQGGGELFF.

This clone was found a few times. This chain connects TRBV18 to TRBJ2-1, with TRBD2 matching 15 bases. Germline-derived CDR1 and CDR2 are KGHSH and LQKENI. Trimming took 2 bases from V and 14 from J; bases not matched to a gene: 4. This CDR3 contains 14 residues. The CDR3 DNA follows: TGTGCCAGCTCACCAGGACTAGCGGGAGGGTCTGAGTTCTTC. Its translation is CASSPGLAGGSEFF.

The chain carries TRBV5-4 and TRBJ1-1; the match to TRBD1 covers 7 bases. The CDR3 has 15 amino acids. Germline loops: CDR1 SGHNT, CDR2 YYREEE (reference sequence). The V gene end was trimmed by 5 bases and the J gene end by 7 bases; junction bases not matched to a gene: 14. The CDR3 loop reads CASRLREGASGEAFF. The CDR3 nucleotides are TGTGCCAGCAGACTCCGGGAGGGGGCGAGCGGTGAAGCTTTCTTT.

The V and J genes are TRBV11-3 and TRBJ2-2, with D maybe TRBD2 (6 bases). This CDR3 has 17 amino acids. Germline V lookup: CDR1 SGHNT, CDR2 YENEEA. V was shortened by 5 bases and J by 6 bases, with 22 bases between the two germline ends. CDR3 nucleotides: TGTGCCAGCAGCCTAGGCACGAGCGGGTGGGGATCCGGGGAGCTGTTTTTT. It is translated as CASSLGTSGWGSGELFF. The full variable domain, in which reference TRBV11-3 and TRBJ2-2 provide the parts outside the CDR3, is EAGVVQSPRYKIIEKKQPVAFWCNPISGHNTLYWYLQNLGQGPELLIRYENEEAVDDSQLPKDRFSAERLKGVDSTLKIQPAELGDSAVYLCASSLGTSGWGSGELFFGEGSRLTVL.

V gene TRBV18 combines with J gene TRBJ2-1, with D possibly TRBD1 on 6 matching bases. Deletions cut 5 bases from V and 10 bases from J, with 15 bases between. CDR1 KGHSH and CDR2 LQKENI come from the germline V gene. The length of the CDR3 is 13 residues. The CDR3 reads CASSSAGTTEQFF. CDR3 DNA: TGTGCCAGCTCATCGGCCGGGACAACCGAGCAGTTCTTC.

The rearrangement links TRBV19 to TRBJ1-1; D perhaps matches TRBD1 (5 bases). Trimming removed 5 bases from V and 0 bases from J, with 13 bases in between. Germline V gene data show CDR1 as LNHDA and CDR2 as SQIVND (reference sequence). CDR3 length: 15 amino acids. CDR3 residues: CASSRRGGLNTEAFF. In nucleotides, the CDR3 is TGTGCCAGTAGTCGGAGGGGCGGACTGAACACTGAAGCTTTCTTT.

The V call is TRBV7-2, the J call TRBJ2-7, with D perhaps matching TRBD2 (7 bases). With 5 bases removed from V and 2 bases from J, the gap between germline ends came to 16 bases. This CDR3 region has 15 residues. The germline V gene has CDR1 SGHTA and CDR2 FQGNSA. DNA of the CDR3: TGTGCCAGCAGCGGACAGCGGGAACGAACCTACGAGCAGTACTTC. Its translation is CASSGQRERTYEQYF.

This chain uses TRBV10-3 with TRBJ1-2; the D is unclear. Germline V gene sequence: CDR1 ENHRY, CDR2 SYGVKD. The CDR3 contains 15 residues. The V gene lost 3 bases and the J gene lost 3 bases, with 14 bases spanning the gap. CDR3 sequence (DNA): TGTGCCATCAGTGATAGTACTTCAAGCGACTATGGCTACACCTTC. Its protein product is CAISDSTSSDYGYTF.

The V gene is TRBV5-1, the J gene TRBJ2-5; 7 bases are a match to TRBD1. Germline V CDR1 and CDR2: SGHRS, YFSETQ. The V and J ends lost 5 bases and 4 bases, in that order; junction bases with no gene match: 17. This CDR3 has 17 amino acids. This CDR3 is CASRLRPTGNDGETQYF. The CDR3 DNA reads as TGCGCCAGCAGGCTCCGTCCGACAGGGAACGATGGAGAGACCCAGTACTTC.

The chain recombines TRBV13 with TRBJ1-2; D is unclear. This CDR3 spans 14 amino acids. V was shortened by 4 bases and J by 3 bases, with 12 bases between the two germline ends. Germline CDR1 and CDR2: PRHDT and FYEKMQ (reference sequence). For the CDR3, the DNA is TGTGCCAGCAGCTGGGATCGGGGAGACTATGGCTACACCTTC. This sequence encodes CASSWDRGDYGYTF.